This TCR beta chain was captured by sequencing in a study of blood T cell repertoires in COVID-19. Germline V gene lookup returns CDR1 MNHNS and CDR2 SASEGT. V was clipped by 1 base and J by 5 bases, with 11 bases between them. The CDR3 has 14 residues. The table came from immunoSEQ multiplex PCR; TCRdb's copy has only in-frame clones and leaves some out. The sample includes 200,000 or so clones, roughly 89% seen only once; the top ten take around 2.3%. This sequence was found in a woman aged 40 to 50 with acute COVID-19. Sequencing input: PBMCs or T cells enriched from blood (not recorded which). The chain employs TRBV6-1 and TRBJ1-2; no definite D call. The CDR3 protein is CASSEEPRKYGYTF. In DNA form, the CDR3 reads TGTGCCAGCAGTGAAGAACCCAGGAAGTATGGCTACACCTTC.